The rows below give T cell receptor beta chains drawn from one sample of a study of a mutant IDH1 vaccine in newly diagnosed glioma. TCRdb's copy holds only in-frame clones and misses some; the assay was immunoSEQ multiplex PCR. Among under 40,000 clones listed, about four fifths were seen once. These receptors' antigens are unknown. Here the sequenced sample was PBMCs, taken from a glioma patient whose treatment included an IDH1 peptide vaccine. The source is a middle-aged man with glioma. Some clones in this sample may be carry-over from other donors' samples. The CDR3 runs from the conserved cysteine through the conserved F or W. A D gene is named only where the DNA matches it firmly. Size is omitted from some rows. Given values are once, few, many or a class for expanded clones.

CDR3aa | CDR3nt | d_gene | v_gene | abundance | len | j_gene
CSVEGQTNYGYTF | TGCAGCGTTGAAGGGCAGACTAACTATGGCTACACCTTC | NA | TRBV29-1 | NA | 13 | TRBJ1-2
CASSSPGGRETQYF | TGTGCCAGCAGTTCGCCAGGGGGGCGGGAGACCCAGTACTTC | NA | TRBV28 | NA | 14 | TRBJ2-5
CAISEWGQVDGYTF | TGTGCCATCAGTGAGTGGGGACAGGTGGATGGCTACACCTTC | TRBD1 | TRBV10-3 | NA | 14 | TRBJ1-2
CASSRSGALYEQYF | TGTGCCAGCAGCCGGAGCGGGGCCCTCTACGAGCAGTACTTC | TRBD2 | TRBV7-9 | once | 14 | TRBJ2-7
CASSFRRARWGETQYF | TGTGCCAGCAGCTTTAGAAGGGCCAGGTGGGGGGAGACCCAGTACTTC | NA | TRBV11-2 | NA | 16 | TRBJ2-5
CASSPLAATGYEQYF | TGTGCCAGCAGCCCCTTAGCTGCGACGGGATACGAGCAGTACTTC | NA | TRBV2 | NA | 15 | TRBJ2-7
CASSPPRASGGETQYF | TGTGCCAGCAGCCCCCCCAGGGCTAGCGGGGGCGAGACCCAGTACTTC | TRBD2 | TRBV7-9 | NA | 16 | TRBJ2-5
CASSPFGQGRGEKLFF | TGTGCCAGCAGCCCCTTCGGGCAGGGAAGGGGTGAAAAACTGTTTTTT | NA | TRBV14 | few | 16 | TRBJ1-4
CASSAGRTGEPEAFF | TGTGCCAGCAGCGCAGGGAGAACAGGGGAGCCTGAAGCTTTCTTT | TRBD1 | TRBV9 | few | 15 | TRBJ1-1
CASSLGGRYYNEQFF | TGTGCCAGCAGCTTGGGGGGCAGATACTACAATGAGCAGTTCTTC | NA | TRBV5-4 | once | 15 | TRBJ2-1
CASSLAKGIAEQYF | TGTGCCAGCAGCTTAGCAAAGGGGATCGCCGAGCAGTACTTC | NA | TRBV7-9 | once | 14 | TRBJ2-7
CASSPRAGRGETEAFF | TGTGCCAGCAGCCCCAGGGCGGGGAGAGGGGAGACTGAAGCTTTCTTT | NA | TRBV11-2 | NA | 16 | TRBJ1-1
CASSQDLGPNSPLHF | TGCGCCAGCAGCCAGGACTTGGGGCCTAATTCACCCCTCCACTTT | NA | TRBV4-3 | NA | 15 | TRBJ1-6
CASRIDRANYGYTF | TGTGCCAGCAGGATCGACAGGGCTAACTATGGCTACACCTTC | TRBD1 | TRBV6-1 | NA | 14 | TRBJ1-2
CASSLDGETTDTQYF | TGCGCCAGCAGCTTGGACGGGGAGACCACAGATACGCAGTATTTT | NA | TRBV5-1 | NA | 15 | TRBJ2-3
CASSSNSPLHF | TGTGCCAGCTCATCTAATTCACCCCTCCACTTT | NA | TRBV18 | few | 11 | TRBJ1-6
CASSLGTAEETQYF | TGCGCCAGCAGCCTCGGGACAGCTGAAGAGACCCAGTACTTC | TRBD1 | TRBV4-3 | NA | 14 | TRBJ2-5
CASSTLANQETQYF | TGTGCCAGTAGTACACTAGCGAACCAAGAGACCCAGTACTTC | TRBD2 | TRBV19 | NA | 14 | TRBJ2-5
CASSPGTGVYGYTF | TGTGCCAGCAGCCCCGGGACAGGGGTCTATGGCTACACCTTC | TRBD1 | TRBV7-2 | NA | 14 | TRBJ1-2
CSAGQGAEAFF | TGCAGTGCCGGACAGGGCGCTGAAGCTTTCTTT | TRBD1 | TRBV20-1 | NA | 11 | TRBJ1-1
CAWSKTGTASYEQYF | TGTGCCTGGAGTAAAACTGGGACAGCCTCCTACGAGCAGTACTTC | TRBD1 | TRBV30 | few | 15 | TRBJ2-7
CASSYSMVFRGETQYF | TGTGCCAGCAGTTACTCGATGGTGTTCAGGGGTGAGACCCAGTACTTC | NA | TRBV6-5 | NA | 16 | TRBJ2-5
CASSENQGRRTEAFF | TGCGCCAGCAGTGAAAACCAGGGGAGAAGAACTGAGGCTTTCTTT | NA | TRBV10-1 | NA | 15 | TRBJ1-1
CASSLRVEPKRNQPQHF | TGTGCCAGCAGCTTGCGGGTTGAGCCCAAGCGCAATCAGCCCCAGCATTTT | NA | TRBV5-4 | NA | 17 | TRBJ1-5
CATSVDVTEAFF | TGTGCCACCAGCGTGGACGTGACTGAAGCTTTCTTT | NA | TRBV15 | NA | 12 | TRBJ1-1
CATSEYRMGTEAFF | TGTGCCACCAGCGAATACAGGATGGGGACTGAAGCTTTCTTT | NA | TRBV15 | NA | 14 | TRBJ1-1
CASSLTQATLNSPLHF | TGTGCCAGCAGCTTAACACAGGCTACCCTTAATTCACCCCTCCACTTT | NA | TRBV7-9 | NA | 16 | TRBJ1-6